This is a list of T cell receptor beta chains from one sample in a study of siplizumab effects on memory and regulatory T cells. TCRdb's table, derived via immunoSEQ multiplex PCR, lists solely in-frame clones and lacks some. This table has about 100,000 clones, roughly 94% appearing once. Sequencing was performed on Tregs sorted from blood. The receptor set was obtained from a human donor in good health. Both conserved end residues are part of each CDR3. A D gene is named only where the DNA matches it firmly. Rows give clone size only sometimes, using once, few, many, or a class for an expanded clone.

cdr3_nt: TGTGCCAGCAGTTTTGTAGGGCAGGGACAGCCCCAGCATTTT
cdr3_aa: CASSFVGQGQPQHF
j_call: TRBJ1-5
v_call: TRBV27
d_call: .
clone_size: .

cdr3_nt: TGTGCCAGCGGCCTTAACGGGGAGAATCAGCCCCAGCATTTT
cdr3_aa: CASGLNGENQPQHF
j_call: TRBJ1-5
v_call: TRBV27
d_call: .
clone_size: .

cdr3_nt: TGTGCCAGCTCACCATCAAGGGCTGAAGCTTTCTTT
cdr3_aa: CASSPSRAEAFF
j_call: TRBJ1-1
v_call: TRBV18
d_call: .
clone_size: .

cdr3_nt: TGCGCCAGCAGCCAAGTACCCAGCGGTGAGCAGTTCTTC
cdr3_aa: CASSQVPSGEQFF
j_call: TRBJ2-1
v_call: TRBV4-1
d_call: .
clone_size: .

cdr3_nt: TGTGCCAGCAGCCCACCCGTCCAGGGAGGAACCGGGGAGCTGTTTTTT
cdr3_aa: CASSPPVQGGTGELFF
j_call: TRBJ2-2
v_call: TRBV28
d_call: .
clone_size: .

cdr3_nt: TGTGCCAGCGGGGGACGACCTCTGTCAGCTAAAACAGGGAGGCAGCCCCAGCATTTT
cdr3_aa: CASGGRPLSAKTGRQPQHF
j_call: TRBJ1-5
v_call: TRBV5-7
d_call: .
clone_size: .

cdr3_nt: TGCGCCAGCAGCCGACTTTTAAGGAATGAGCAGTTCTTC
cdr3_aa: CASSRLLRNEQFF
j_call: TRBJ2-1
v_call: TRBV5-1
d_call: .
clone_size: .

cdr3_nt: TGTGCCAGCAGTTCCAGGATAGGGAACACTGAAGCTTTCTTT
cdr3_aa: CASSSRIGNTEAFF
j_call: TRBJ1-1
v_call: TRBV6-5
d_call: .
clone_size: .

cdr3_nt: TGTGCCAGCAGTGTATCGCAAGGCTACGAGCAGTACTTC
cdr3_aa: CASSVSQGYEQYF
j_call: TRBJ2-7
v_call: TRBV6-1
d_call: .
clone_size: once

cdr3_nt: TGTGCCAGCAGTTACTCGGGTAGCGGGAGTTACGAGCAGTACTTC
cdr3_aa: CASSYSGSGSYEQYF
j_call: TRBJ2-7
v_call: TRBV6-5
d_call: TRBD2
clone_size: .

cdr3_nt: TGTGCCAGCAGCCAATACCCGGGACAGGGGAATTCACCCCTCCACTTT
cdr3_aa: CASSQYPGQGNSPLHF
j_call: TRBJ1-6
v_call: TRBV11-3
d_call: TRBD1
clone_size: .

cdr3_nt: TGTGCCAGCAGCTTTCTGATCAGGACTAGCTCCTCCTACGAGCAGTACTTC
cdr3_aa: CASSFLIRTSSSYEQYF
j_call: TRBJ2-7
v_call: TRBV7-9
d_call: TRBD2
clone_size: .

cdr3_nt: TGTGCCAGCAGGCGACAGGGGGCCTCCACCGGGGAGCTGTTTTTT
cdr3_aa: CASRRQGASTGELFF
j_call: TRBJ2-2
v_call: TRBV2
d_call: TRBD1
clone_size: .

cdr3_nt: TGTGCCAGCAAGGCATCGGGGCGTACTGAAGCTTTCTTT
cdr3_aa: CASKASGRTEAFF
j_call: TRBJ1-1
v_call: TRBV27
d_call: .
clone_size: .